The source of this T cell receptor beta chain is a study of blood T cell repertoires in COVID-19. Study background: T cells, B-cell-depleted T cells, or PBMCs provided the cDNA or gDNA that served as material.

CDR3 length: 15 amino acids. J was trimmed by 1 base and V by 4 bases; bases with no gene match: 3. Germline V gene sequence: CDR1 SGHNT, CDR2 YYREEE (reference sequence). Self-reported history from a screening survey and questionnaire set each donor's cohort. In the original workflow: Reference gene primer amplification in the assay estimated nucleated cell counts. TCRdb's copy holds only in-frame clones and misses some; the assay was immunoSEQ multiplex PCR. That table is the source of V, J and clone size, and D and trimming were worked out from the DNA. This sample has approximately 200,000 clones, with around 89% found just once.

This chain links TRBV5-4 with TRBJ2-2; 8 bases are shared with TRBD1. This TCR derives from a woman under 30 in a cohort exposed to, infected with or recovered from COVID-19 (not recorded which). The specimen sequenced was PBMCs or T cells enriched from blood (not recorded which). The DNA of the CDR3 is TGTGCCAGCAGCATTGACAGGGGGAACACCGGGGAGCTGTTTTTT. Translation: CASSIDRGNTGELFF.